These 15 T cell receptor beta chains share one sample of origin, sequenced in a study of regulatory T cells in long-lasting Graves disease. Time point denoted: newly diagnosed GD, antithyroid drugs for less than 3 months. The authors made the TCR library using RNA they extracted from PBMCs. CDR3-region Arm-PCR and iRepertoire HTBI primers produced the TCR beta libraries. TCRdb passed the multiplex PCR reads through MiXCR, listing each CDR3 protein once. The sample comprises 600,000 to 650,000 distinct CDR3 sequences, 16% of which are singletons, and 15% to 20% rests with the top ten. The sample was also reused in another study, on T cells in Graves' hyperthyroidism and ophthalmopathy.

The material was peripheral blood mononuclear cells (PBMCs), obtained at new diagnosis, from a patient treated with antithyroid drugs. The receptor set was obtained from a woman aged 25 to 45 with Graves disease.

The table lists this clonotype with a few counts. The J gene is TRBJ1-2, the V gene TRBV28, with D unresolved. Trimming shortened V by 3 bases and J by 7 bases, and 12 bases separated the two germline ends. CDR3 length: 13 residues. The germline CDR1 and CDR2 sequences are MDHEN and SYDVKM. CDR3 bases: TGTGCCAGCAGTTTCTGGGATTCCCGTGGCTACACCTTC. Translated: CASSFWDSRGYTF.

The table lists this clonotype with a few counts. Here the CDR3 reads CASSEGRDAGELFF. The CDR3 bases are TGTGCCAGCAGTGAAGGGCGGGATGCCGGGGAGCTGTTTTTT. The chain recombines TRBV6-1 with TRBJ2-2; D possibly corresponds to TRBD2 (6 bases). Germline V gene sequence: CDR1 MNHNS, CDR2 SASEGT. The CDR3 spans 14 residues. Trimming took off 1 base at V and 6 bases at J, with 9 bases between the two ends.

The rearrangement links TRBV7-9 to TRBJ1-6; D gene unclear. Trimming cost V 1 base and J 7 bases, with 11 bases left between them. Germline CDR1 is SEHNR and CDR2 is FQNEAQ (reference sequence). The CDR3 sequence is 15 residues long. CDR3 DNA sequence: TGTGCCAGCAGCTTAGTTCAGATGGGGAATTCACCCCTCCACTTT. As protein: CASSLVQMGNSPLHF.

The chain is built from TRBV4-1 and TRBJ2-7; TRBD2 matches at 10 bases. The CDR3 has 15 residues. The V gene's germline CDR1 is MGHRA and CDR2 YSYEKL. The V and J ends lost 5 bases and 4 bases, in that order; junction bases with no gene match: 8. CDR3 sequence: CASSNPTSGRYEQYF. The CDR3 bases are TGCGCCAGCAGCAACCCGACTAGCGGGCGGTACGAGCAGTACTTC.

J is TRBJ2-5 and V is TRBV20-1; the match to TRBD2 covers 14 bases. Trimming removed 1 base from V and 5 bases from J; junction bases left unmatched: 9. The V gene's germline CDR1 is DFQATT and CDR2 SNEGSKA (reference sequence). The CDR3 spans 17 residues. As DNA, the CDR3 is TGCAGTGCTAGAGTCCCATGGACTAGCGGGAGGTGGGAGACCCAGTACTTC. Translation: CSARVPWTSGRWETQYF.

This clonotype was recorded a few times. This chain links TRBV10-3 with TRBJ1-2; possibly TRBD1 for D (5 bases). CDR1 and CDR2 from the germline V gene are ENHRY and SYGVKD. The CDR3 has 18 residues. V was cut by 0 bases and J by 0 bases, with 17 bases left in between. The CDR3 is CAISESAGQITSNYGYTF. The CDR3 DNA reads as TGTGCCATCAGTGAGTCTGCAGGACAAATTACCTCTAACTATGGCTACACCTTC.

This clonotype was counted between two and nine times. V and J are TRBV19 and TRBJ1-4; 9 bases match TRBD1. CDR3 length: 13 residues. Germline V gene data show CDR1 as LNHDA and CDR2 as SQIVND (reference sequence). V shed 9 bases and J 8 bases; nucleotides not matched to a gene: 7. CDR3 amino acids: CASGGQGGEKLFF. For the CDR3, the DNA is TGTGCCAGCGGGGGACAGGGTGGAGAAAAACTGTTTTTT.

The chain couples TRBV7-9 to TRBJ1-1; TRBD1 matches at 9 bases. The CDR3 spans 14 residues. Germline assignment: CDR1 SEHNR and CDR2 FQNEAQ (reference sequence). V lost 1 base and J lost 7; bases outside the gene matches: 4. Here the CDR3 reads CASSLDGTGLEAFF. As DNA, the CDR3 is TGTGCCAGCAGCTTAGATGGGACAGGGCTTGAAGCTTTCTTT.

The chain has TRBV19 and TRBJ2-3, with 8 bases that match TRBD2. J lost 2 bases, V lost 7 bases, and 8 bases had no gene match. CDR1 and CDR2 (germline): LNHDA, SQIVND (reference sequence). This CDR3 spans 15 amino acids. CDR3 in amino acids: CASTDLAGPTDTQYF. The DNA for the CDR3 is TGTGCCAGTACTGATCTAGCGGGCCCCACAGATACGCAGTATTTT.

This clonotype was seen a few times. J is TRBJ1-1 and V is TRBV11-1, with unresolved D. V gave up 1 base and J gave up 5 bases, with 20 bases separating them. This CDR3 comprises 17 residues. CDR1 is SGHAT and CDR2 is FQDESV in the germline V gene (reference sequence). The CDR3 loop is CASSLGLGWQAGTEAFF. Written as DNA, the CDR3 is TGTGCCAGCAGCTTAGGTTTAGGGTGGCAGGCCGGGACTGAAGCTTTCTTT. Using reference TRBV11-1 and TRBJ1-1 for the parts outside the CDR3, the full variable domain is EAEVAQSPRYKITEKSQAVAFWCDPISGHATLYWYRQILGQGPELLVQFQDESVVDDSQLPKDRFSAERLKGVDSTLKIQPAELGDSAMYLCASSLGLGWQAGTEAFFGQGTRLTVV.

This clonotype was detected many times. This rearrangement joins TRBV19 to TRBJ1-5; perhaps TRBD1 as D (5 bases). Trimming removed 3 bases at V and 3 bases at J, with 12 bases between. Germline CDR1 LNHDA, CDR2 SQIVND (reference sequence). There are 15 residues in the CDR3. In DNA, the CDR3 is TGTGCCAGTAGTATTGGGGGGACTAACAATCAGCCCCAGCATTTT. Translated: CASSIGGTNNQPQHF.

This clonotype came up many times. The CDR3 nucleotides read TGTGCCAGCAGGACGAACACCGGGGAGCTGTTTTTT. Its protein is CASRTNTGELFF. The chain is built from TRBV28 and TRBJ2-2; unclear D gene. The CDR3 has 12 residues. V gave up 6 bases and J gave up 0 bases, with 2 bases separating them. Germline V gives CDR1 MDHEN, CDR2 SYDVKM.

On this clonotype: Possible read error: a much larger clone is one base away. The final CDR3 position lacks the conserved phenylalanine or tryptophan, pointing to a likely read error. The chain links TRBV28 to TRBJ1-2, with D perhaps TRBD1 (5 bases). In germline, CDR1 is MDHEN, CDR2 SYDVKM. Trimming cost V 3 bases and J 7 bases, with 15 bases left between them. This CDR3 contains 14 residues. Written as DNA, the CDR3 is TGTGCCAGCAGTTTCGTCGTGGGGACGGGTGGCTACACCATC. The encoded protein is CASSFVVGTGGYTI.

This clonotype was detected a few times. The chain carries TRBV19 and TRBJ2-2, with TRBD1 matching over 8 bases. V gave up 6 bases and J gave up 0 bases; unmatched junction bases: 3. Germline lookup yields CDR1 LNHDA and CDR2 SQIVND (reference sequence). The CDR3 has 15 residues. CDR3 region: CASRLGQANTGELFF. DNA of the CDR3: TGTGCCAGTAGACTGGGACAGGCGAACACCGGGGAGCTGTTTTTT.

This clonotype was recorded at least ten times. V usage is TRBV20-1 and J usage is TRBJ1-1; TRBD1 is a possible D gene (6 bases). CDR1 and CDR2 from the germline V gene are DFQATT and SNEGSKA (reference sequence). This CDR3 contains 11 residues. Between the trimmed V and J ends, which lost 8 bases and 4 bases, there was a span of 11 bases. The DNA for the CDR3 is TGCAGTTACAACAGGGTCACTGAAGCTTTCTTT. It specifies CSYNRVTEAFF.